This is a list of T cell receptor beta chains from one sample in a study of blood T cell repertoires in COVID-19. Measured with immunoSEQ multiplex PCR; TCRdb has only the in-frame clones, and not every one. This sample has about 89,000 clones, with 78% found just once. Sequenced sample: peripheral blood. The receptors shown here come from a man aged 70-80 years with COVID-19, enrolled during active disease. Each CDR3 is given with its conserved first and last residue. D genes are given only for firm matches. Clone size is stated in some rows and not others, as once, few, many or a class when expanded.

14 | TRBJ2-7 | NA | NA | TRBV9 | TGTGCCAGCAGCGTAGACAACGCAAACTACGAGCAGTACTTC | CASSVDNANYEQYF
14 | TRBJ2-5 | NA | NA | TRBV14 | TGTGCCAGCAGCCAGGCCGGCGGGGCGGAGACCCAGTACTTC | CASSQAGGAETQYF
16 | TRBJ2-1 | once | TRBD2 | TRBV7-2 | TGTGCCAGCAGCTTAGATGCGGGGGTACGCTCCAATGAGCAGTTCTTC | CASSLDAGVRSNEQFF
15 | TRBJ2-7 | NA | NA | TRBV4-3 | TGCGCCAGCAGCCAAGCTTATCTCCAGACCTACGAGCAGTACTTC | CASSQAYLQTYEQYF
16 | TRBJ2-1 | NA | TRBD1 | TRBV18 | TGTGCCAGCTCACCACCGAAGGGACAGGGATCGAATGAGCAGTTCTTC | CASSPPKGQGSNEQFF
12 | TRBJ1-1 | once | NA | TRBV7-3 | TGTGCCAGCAGCTCGGGGGGGACTGAAGCTTTCTTT | CASSSGGTEAFF
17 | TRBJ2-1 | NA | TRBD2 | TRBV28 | TGTGCCAGCAGGCAACGTGGACTAGCACGGACCTACAATGAGCAGTTCTTC | CASRQRGLARTYNEQFF
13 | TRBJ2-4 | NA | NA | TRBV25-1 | TGTGCCAGCAGCCGAGGGGGAGTAAACATTCAGTACTTC | CASSRGGVNIQYF
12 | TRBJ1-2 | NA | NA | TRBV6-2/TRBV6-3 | TGTGCCAGCAGTTACGTCCAGTATGGCTACACCTTC | CASSYVQYGYTF
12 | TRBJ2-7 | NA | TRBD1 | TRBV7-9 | TGTGCCAGCAGCGAGACAGGGGGCGAGCAGTACTTC | CASSETGGEQYF
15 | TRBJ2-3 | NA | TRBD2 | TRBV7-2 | TGTGCCAGCAGCTTAATGGGACTAGGGACAGATACGCAGTATTTT | CASSLMGLGTDTQYF
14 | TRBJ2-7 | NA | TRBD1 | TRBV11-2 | TGTGCCAGCAGCTCAGACAGGGTCTCCTACGAGCAGTACTTC | CASSSDRVSYEQYF
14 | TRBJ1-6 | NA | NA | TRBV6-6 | TGTGCCAGCAGTCCGCGGCAGAGTAATTCACCCCTCCACTTT | CASSPRQSNSPLHF
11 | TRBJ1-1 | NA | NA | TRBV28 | TGTGCCAGCAGACTTCACACTGAAGCTTTCTTT | CASRLHTEAFF
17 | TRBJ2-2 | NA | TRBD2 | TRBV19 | TGTGCCAGTAGTATAGACCTAGCGGGAGGAGAAACCGGGGAGCTGTTTTTT | CASSIDLAGGETGELFF
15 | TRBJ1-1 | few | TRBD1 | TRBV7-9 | TGTGCCAGCAGCCAGAGACAGGGGGTGAACACTGAAGCTTTCTTT | CASSQRQGVNTEAFF
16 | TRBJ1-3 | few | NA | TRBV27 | TGTGCCAGCAGTCCAAGGGCGGGGTTCTCTGGAAACACCATATATTTT | CASSPRAGFSGNTIYF
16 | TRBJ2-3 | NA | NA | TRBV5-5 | TGTGCCAGCAGCTTGGCCGCCACGAAACTCGTAGATACGCAGTATTTT | CASSLAATKLVDTQYF
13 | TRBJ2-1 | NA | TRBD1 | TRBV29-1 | TGCAGCGTTGACCGACAGGGGAGGAATGAGCAGTTCTTC | CSVDRQGRNEQFF
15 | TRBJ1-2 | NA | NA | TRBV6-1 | TGTGCCAGCAGTGAAGCTGGCAGGGTGGGCTATGGCTACACCTTC | CASSEAGRVGYGYTF
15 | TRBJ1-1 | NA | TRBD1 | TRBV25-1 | TGTGCCAGCAGTGCGCAACAGGGGTTGAACACTGAAGCTTTCTTT | CASSAQQGLNTEAFF
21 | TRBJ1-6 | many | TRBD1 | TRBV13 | TGTGCCAGCAGCTTAGAAGGCCGTGGGACAGGGGGGGAATCCTATAATTCACCCCTCCACTTT | CASSLEGRGTGGESYNSPLHF
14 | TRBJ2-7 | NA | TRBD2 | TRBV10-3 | TGTGCCATCAGGCCTAGCGGGAGTGACTACGAGCAGTACTTC | CAIRPSGSDYEQYF
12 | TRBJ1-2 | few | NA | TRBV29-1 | TGCAGCACCGGGACGGACAGCTATGGCTACACCTTC | CSTGTDSYGYTF
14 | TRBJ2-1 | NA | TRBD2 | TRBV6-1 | TGTGCCAGCAGTGAAGCGACTAGCGGGGGAGAGCAGTTCTTC | CASSEATSGGEQFF
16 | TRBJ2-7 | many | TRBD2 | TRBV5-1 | TGCGCCAGCAGCCTTGGATCGTCTAGCGGGAGGGGGGAGCAGTACTTC | CASSLGSSSGRGEQYF
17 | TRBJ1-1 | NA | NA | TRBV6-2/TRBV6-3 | TGTGCCAGCAGTTTATCTCCCCCAATGACAGCTGGCACTGAAGCTTTCTTT | CASSLSPPMTAGTEAFF
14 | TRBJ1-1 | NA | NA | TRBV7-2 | TGTGCCAGCAGCTTAGGGCCCGACTCCCCGCGGGCTTTCTTT | CASSLGPDSPRAFF
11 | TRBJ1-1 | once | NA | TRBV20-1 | TGCAGTGCTAGAGTCCAGGTTGAAGCTTTCTTT | CSARVQVEAFF
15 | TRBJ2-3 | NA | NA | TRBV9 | TGTGCCAGCAGCCTCAGCGGAACCAGAACAGATACGCAGTATTTT | CASSLSGTRTDTQYF
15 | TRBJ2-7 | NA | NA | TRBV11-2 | TGTGCCAGCACCCTAAACTATTTAAACTACTACGAGCAGTACTTC | CASTLNYLNYYEQYF
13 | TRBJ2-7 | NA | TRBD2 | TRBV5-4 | TGTGCCAGCAGCTTGACGACTAGCCACGAGCAGTACTTC | CASSLTTSHEQYF
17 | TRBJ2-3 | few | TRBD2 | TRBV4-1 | TGCGCCAGCAGCCCATCGAAATTAGCGGGAAGCACAGATACGCAGTATTTT | CASSPSKLAGSTDTQYF
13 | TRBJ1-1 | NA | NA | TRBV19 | TGTGCCAGTAGTATTCTGAGCGATACTGAAGCTTTCTTT | CASSILSDTEAFF
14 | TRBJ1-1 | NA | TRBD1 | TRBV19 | TGTGCCAGTCAGGCGGGACAGGGTGTCACTGAAGCTTTCTTT | CASQAGQGVTEAFF
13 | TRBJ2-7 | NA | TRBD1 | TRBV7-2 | TGTGCCAGCAGCCCGACAGGGCGCCACGAGCAGTACTTC | CASSPTGRHEQYF
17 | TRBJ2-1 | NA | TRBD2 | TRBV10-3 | TGTGCCATCAGTGAGTTGGGGACTAGCGGGGGTTACAATGAGCAGTTCTTC | CAISELGTSGGYNEQFF
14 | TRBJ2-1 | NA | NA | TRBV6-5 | TGTGCCAGCATGGCCGAGCGGTATTACAATGAGCAGTTCTTC | CASMAERYYNEQFF
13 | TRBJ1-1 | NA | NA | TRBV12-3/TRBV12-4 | TGTGCCAGCAGCCGCAACATGAACACTGAAGCTTTCTTT | CASSRNMNTEAFF
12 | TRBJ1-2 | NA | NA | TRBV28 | TGTGCCAGCAGTTTATGGGGAGAAGGCTACACCTTC | CASSLWGEGYTF
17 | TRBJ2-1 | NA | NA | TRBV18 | TGTGCCAGCTCACCAGGAAGGTCGGCGGCTTCCTACAATGAGCAGTTCTTC | CASSPGRSAASYNEQFF
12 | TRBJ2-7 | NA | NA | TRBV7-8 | TGTGCCAGCAGCAGACTAGGTTACGAGCAGTACTTC | CASSRLGYEQYF
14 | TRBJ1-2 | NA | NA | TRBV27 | TGTGCCAGCAGTCCCCAGGGGTCGAGCTATGGCTACACCTTC | CASSPQGSSYGYTF
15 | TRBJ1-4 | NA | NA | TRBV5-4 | TGTGCCAGCAGCTTGGCAGGGGCCGGGGATGAAAAACTGTTTTTT | CASSLAGAGDEKLFF
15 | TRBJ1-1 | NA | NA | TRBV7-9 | TGTGCCAGCAGCCTTCAGGGAACTATGAACACTGAAGCTTTCTTT | CASSLQGTMNTEAFF
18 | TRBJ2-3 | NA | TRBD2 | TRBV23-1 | TGCGCCAGCAGTCGGACTAGCGGGAGGGCCAGGCACACAGATACGCAGTATTTT | CASSRTSGRARHTDTQYF
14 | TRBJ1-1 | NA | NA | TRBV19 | TGTGCCAGTAAAAGTAACCGGAGGAACACTGAAGCTTTCTTT | CASKSNRRNTEAFF
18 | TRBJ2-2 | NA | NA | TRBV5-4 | TGTGCCAGCAGCTTGGCGCGTGGCCTAAAAGGAGGAACCGGGGAGCTGTTTTTT | CASSLARGLKGGTGELFF
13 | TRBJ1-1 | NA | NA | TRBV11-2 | TGTGCCAGCAGCTCTCAGGGAAACACTGAAGCTTTCTTT | CASSSQGNTEAFF
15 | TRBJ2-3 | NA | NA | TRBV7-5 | TGTGCCAGAAGCTTAGCTAGCAGGCAGAAGAATACGCAGTATTTT | CARSLASRQKNTQYF
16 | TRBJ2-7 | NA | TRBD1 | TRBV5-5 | TGTGCCAGCAGCTTGAGGGCGGGGGGACAGGGGTACGAGCAGTACTTC | CASSLRAGGQGYEQYF
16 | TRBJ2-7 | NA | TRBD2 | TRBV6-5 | TGTGCCAGCAGTTACCATGGGGTAGCGGGCCCCTACGAGCAGTACTTC | CASSYHGVAGPYEQYF
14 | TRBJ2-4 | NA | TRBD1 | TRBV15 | TGTGCCACCAGCAGAAACCGACAGGGAAACATTCAGTACTTC | CATSRNRQGNIQYF
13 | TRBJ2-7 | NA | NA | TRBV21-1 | TGTGCCAGCCCCTCCCCGGGTGCCTACGAGCAGTACTTC | CASPSPGAYEQYF